The rows below give T cell receptor beta chains drawn from one sample of a study of T cells after yellow fever vaccination. Each CDR3 protein gets one entry after TCRdb re-called the 5' RACE reads with MiXCR. The profile shows around 340,000 distinct CDR3 sequences, 7.5% to 9% of them singletons. Sequenced here: PBMCs, sampled on the day of the first yellow fever vaccination. The receptors shown here come from a man younger than 35 who received the YFV17D yellow fever vaccine. The CDR3 runs from the conserved cysteine through the conserved F or W. Each record gives: V gene, D gene, J gene, clone size, CDR3 protein, CDR3 DNA. A D gene is named only where the DNA matches it firmly. Size is stated for part of the rows, as once, few or many counts, or as a class when the clone is expanded.

v_gene: TRBV7-2
d_gene: TRBD2
j_gene: TRBJ2-5
abundance: few
CDR3aa: CASSLVGGGAPGETQYF
CDR3nt: TGTGCCAGCAGCTTAGTTGGCGGGGGGGCCCCTGGAGAGACCCAGTACTTC

v_gene: TRBV28
d_gene: TRBD2
j_gene: TRBJ2-5
abundance: .
CDR3aa: CASSPAGGRQETQYF
CDR3nt: TGTGCCAGCAGCCCCGCGGGGGGCAGGCAAGAGACCCAGTACTTC

v_gene: TRBV7-2
d_gene: .
j_gene: TRBJ1-1
abundance: many
CDR3aa: CASSFYPLPNTEAFF
CDR3nt: TGTGCCAGCAGCTTCTACCCCCTTCCAAACACTGAAGCTTTCTTT

v_gene: TRBV5-1
d_gene: .
j_gene: TRBJ2-1
abundance: .
CDR3aa: CASSLAFSQARLPSYNEQFF
CDR3nt: TGCGCCAGCAGCTTGGCCTTTTCACAGGCCCGGCTGCCCTCCTACAATGAGCAGTTCTTC

v_gene: TRBV4-1
d_gene: TRBD1
j_gene: TRBJ2-5
abundance: .
CDR3aa: CASSHRRDRVQTQYF
CDR3nt: TGCGCCAGCAGCCACCGACGTGACAGGGTACAGACCCAGTACTTC

v_gene: TRBV5-6
d_gene: .
j_gene: TRBJ2-5
abundance: .
CDR3aa: CASTGTSETQYF
CDR3nt: TGTGCCAGCACCGGGACTTCCGAGACCCAGTACTTC

v_gene: TRBV5-1
d_gene: .
j_gene: TRBJ1-2
abundance: .
CDR3aa: CASSLAPDSYWGYTF
CDR3nt: TGCGCCAGCAGCTTGGCCCCGGACAGTTATTGGGGCTACACCTTC

v_gene: TRBV5-1
d_gene: TRBD2
j_gene: TRBJ2-1
abundance: few
CDR3aa: CASSLEGTSINEQFF
CDR3nt: TGCGCCAGCAGCTTGGAGGGGACTAGTATCAATGAGCAGTTCTTC

v_gene: TRBV5-5
d_gene: .
j_gene: TRBJ2-3
abundance: few
CDR3aa: CASSPGYGPLGSQYF
CDR3nt: TGTGCCAGCAGCCCAGGATACGGTCCCCTGGGTTCGCAGTATTTT

v_gene: TRBV7-2
d_gene: .
j_gene: TRBJ2-2
abundance: many
CDR3aa: CASSLGGLNTGELFF
CDR3nt: TGTGCCAGCAGCTTGGGGGGGCTAAACACCGGGGAGCTGTTTTTT

v_gene: TRBV7-8
d_gene: TRBD1
j_gene: TRBJ1-5
abundance: .
CDR3aa: CASSPRLDRLDNQPQHF
CDR3nt: TGTGCCAGCAGCCCCCGACTGGACAGGCTGGACAATCAGCCCCAGCATTTT

v_gene: TRBV5-6
d_gene: .
j_gene: TRBJ2-3
abundance: few
CDR3aa: CASSFGRLITDTQYF
CDR3nt: TGTGCCAGCAGCTTCGGGCGACTGATCACAGATACGCAGTATTTT

v_gene: TRBV20-1
d_gene: .
j_gene: TRBJ2-3
abundance: many
CDR3aa: CSARDFIRTDTQYF
CDR3nt: TGCAGTGCTAGAGACTTCATCCGCACAGATACGCAGTATTTT

v_gene: TRBV4-3
d_gene: .
j_gene: TRBJ2-7
abundance: many
CDR3aa: CASSQRTGRPSYEQYF
CDR3nt: TGCGCCAGCAGCCAACGTACAGGCCGACCTTCCTACGAGCAGTACTTC